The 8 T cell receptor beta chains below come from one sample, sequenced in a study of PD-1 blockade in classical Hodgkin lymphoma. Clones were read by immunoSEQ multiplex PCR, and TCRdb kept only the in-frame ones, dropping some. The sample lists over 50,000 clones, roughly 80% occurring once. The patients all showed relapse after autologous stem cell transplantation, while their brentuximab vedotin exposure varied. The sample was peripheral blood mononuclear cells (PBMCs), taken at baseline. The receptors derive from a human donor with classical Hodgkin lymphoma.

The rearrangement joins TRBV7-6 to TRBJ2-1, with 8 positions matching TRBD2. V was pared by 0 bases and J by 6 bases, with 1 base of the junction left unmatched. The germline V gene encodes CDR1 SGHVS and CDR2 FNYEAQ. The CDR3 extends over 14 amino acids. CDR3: CASSLATSGNEQFF. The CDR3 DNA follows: TGTGCCAGCAGCTTAGCTACTAGCGGCAATGAGCAGTTCTTC.

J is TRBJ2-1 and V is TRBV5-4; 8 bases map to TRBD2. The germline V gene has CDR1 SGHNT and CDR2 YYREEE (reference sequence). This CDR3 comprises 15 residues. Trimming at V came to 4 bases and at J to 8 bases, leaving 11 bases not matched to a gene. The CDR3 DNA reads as TGTGCCAGCAGCACGAGTGGCGGGGGGTTCTATGAGCAGTTCTTC. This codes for CASSTSGGGFYEQFF.

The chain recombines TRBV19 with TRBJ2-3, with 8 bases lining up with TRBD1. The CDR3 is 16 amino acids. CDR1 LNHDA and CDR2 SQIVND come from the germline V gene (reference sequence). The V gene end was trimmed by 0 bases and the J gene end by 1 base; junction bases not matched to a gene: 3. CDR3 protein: CASSIDSTGGTDTQYF. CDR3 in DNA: TGTGCCAGTAGTATAGATTCGACAGGGGGCACAGATACGCAGTATTTT. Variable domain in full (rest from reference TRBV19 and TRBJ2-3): DGGITQSPKYLFRKEGQNVTLSCEQNLNHDAMYWYRQDPGQGLRLIYYSQIVNDFQKGDIAEGYSVSREKKESFPLTVTSAQKNPTAFYLCASSIDSTGGTDTQYFGPGTRLTVL.

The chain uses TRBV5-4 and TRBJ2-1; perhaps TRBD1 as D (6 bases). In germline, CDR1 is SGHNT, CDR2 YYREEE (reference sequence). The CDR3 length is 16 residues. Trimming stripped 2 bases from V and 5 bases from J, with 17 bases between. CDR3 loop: CASSLGRGAWDNEQFF. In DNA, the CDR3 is TGTGCCAGCAGCTTAGGCAGGGGAGCTTGGGACAATGAGCAGTTCTTC.

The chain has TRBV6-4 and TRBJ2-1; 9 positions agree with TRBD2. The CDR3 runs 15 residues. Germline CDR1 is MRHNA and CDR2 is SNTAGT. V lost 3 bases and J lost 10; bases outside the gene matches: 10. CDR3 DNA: TGTGCCAGCAGTGAGGTCGGTAGCGGGAGAGGGGAGCAGTTCTTC. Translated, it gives CASSEVGSGRGEQFF.

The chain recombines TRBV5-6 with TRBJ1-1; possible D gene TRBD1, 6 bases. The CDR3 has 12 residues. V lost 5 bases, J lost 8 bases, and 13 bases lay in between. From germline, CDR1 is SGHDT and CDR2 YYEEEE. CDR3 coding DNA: TGTGCCAGCAGGTGGGGGCCCTCGGAAGCTTTCTTT. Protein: CASRWGPSEAFF.

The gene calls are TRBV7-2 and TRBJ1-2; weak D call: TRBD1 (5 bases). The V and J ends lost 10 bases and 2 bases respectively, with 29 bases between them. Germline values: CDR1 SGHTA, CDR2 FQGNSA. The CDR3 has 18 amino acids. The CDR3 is CATPRRRQEPRENYGYTF. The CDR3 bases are TGTGCCACCCCAAGAAGGCGGCAAGAACCCAGGGAAAACTATGGCTACACCTTC.

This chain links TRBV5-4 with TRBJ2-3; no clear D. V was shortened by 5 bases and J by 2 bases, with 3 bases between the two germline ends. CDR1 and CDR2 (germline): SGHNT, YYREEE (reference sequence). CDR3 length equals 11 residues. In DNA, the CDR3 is TGTGCCAGCAGATCCACAGATACGCAGTATTTT. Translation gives CASRSTDTQYF.